The present T cell receptor beta chain was sequenced within a study of blood T cells in healthy people across ages. PCR was performed a second time for about 6 to 11 cycles using a sample-barcoded 5' primer and a J-beta primer mix. TCRdb used MiXCR to reprocess the 5' RACE reads, holding one entry per CDR3 protein. The data show about 1.7 million distinct CDR3 sequences, approximately 30% seen once. CDR1 is SGHRS, CDR2 YFSETQ, per germline. Trimming took 4 bases from V and 0 from J, leaving 17 bases between them. The CDR3 is made up of 18 amino acids. This clonotype originated in a woman aged 30 to 39 in good health. The chain joins TRBV5-1 to TRBJ2-6; possible D gene TRBD1, 8 bases. What was sequenced was blood. The CDR3 DNA follows: TGCGCCAGCAGCCAAAGACAGGGGAGGGACTCTGGGGCCAACGTCCTGACTTTC. The encoded protein is CASSQRQGRDSGANVLTF.